The 9 T cell receptor beta chains below come from one sample, sequenced in a study of cytomegalovirus exposure and HLA in healthy donors (dated by TCRdb to about 2017). Receptors were amplified or captured by the immunoSEQ multiplex PCR assay. A mixture of 60 forward primers for TCR Vbeta segments and 13 reverse primers for TCR Jbeta segments was used in the multiplex PCR. TCRdb limited this immuneACCESS table to in-frame rearrangements with V and J called. A share of clones is missing; checked studies link under half to unresolved V genes, and the rest is unexplained. The sample has around 170,000 clones on record, 70% to 80% of them singletons. In total, the top ten clones hold about 1.3% of the sample. The sequencing sample was made of PBMCs. The receptors here all came from a male donor in good health and CMV-seronegative.

V and J are TRBV6-5 and TRBJ1-5; D gene unclear. Germline values: CDR1 MNHEY, CDR2 SVGAGI. The CDR3 runs to 15 residues. The V gene lost 0 bases and the J gene lost 5 bases, with 11 bases spanning the gap. The CDR3 bases are TGTGCCAGCAGTTACTCGATTAACGGGGATCAGCCCCAGCATTTT. Protein: CASSYSINGDQPQHF.

This chain links TRBV5-1 with TRBJ2-7, with 12 bases fitting TRBD2. Trimming took 8 bases from V and 2 from J; bases not matched to a gene: 14. The germline gives CDR1 SGHRS, CDR2 YFSETQ. The CDR3 runs to 17 residues. The CDR3 loop is CARGRLAGGPIPYEQYF. The CDR3 DNA follows: TGCGCCAGGGGGAGGCTAGCGGGAGGGCCCATACCCTACGAGCAGTACTTC.

For this clone: Other DNA sequences within the sample encode an identical CDR3. This chain links TRBV7-3 with TRBJ1-1; tentatively, D is TRBD1 (5 bases). Germline V gene data show CDR1 as SGHTA and CDR2 as FQGTGA. The CDR3 runs to 14 residues. The ends were cut back, 0 bases at V and 1 base at J, with 6 bases in the middle. CDR3 in DNA: TGTGCCAGCAGCTTAACTCAGGGGAACACTGAAGCTTTCTTT. Its protein is CASSLTQGNTEAFF.

This clone appeared once. Germline is not matched at one junction end, which may reflect a read error. This sequence joins TRBV28 and TRBJ1-2; no firm D call. The V gene's germline CDR1 is MDHEN and CDR2 SYDVKM. The CDR3 runs to 11 residues. The CDR3: CASSFNYGYTF. The CDR3 DNA sequence: TGTGCCAGCAGTTTTAACTATGGCTACACCTTT.

V usage is TRBV5-6 and J usage is TRBJ2-5; perhaps TRBD1 as D (6 bases). The CDR3 loop spans 14 amino acids. V dropped 3 bases and J dropped 5 bases, with 14 bases sitting between them. Germline CDR1 SGHDT, CDR2 YYEEEE. The CDR3 is CASSYVQGFETQYF. CDR3 DNA sequence: TGTGCCAGCAGCTATGTACAGGGATTTGAGACCCAGTACTTC.

This clone was observed a single time. The J gene is TRBJ2-1, the V gene TRBV4-3; TRBD2 is a possible D gene (6 bases). CDR1 is LGHNA and CDR2 is YSLEER in the germline V gene. This CDR3 comprises 15 residues. V was shortened by 0 bases and J by 9 bases, with 15 bases between the two germline ends. CDR3 DNA: TGCGCCAGCAGCCAAGATCTCGGCGGGAACGTTGAGCAGTTCTTC. Protein product: CASSQDLGGNVEQFF.

The rearrangement uses TRBV10-3 and TRBJ1-2, with 7 bases matching TRBD1. CDR3 length: 13 residues. Germline lookup yields CDR1 ENHRY and CDR2 SYGVKD. Trimming took 2 bases from V and 7 from J; bases not matched to a gene: 4. The CDR3, as DNA: TGTGCCATCAGTGAGGGAGGGGGCCTTGGCTACACCTTC. This sequence encodes CAISEGGGLGYTF.

The chain uses TRBV6-1 and TRBJ2-1; maybe TRBD2 (5 bases). Germline V gene data show CDR1 as MNHNS and CDR2 as SASEGT. CDR3 length: 13 amino acids. V shed 5 bases and J shed 6 bases, with 11 bases lying between them. The CDR3 region is CASSRREGNEQFF. CDR3 nucleotide sequence: TGTGCCAGCAGTCGCCGAGAGGGCAATGAGCAGTTCTTC.

This clone occurred once. The V call is TRBV9, the J call TRBJ2-1, with D perhaps matching TRBD2 (6 bases). The CDR3 spans 15 residues. V lost 0 bases and J lost 7, with 14 bases in between. CDR1 and CDR2 from the germline V gene are SGDLS and YYNGEE. The CDR3 loop is CASSVDVGGTNEQFF. Written as DNA, the CDR3 is TGTGCCAGCAGCGTAGATGTGGGAGGAACAAATGAGCAGTTCTTC.